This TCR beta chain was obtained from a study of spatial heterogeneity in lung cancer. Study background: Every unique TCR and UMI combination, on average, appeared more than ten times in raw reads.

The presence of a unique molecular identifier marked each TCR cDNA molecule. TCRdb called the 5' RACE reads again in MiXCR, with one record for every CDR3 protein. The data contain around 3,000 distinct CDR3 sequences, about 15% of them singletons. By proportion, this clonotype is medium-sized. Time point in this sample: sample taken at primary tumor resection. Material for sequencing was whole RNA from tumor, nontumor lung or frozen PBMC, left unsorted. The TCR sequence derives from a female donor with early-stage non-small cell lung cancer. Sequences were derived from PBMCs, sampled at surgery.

The CDR3 region is CASSTGLAGGRSEQYF. DNA for the CDR3: TGTGCCAGCAGCACGGGACTAGCGGGAGGAAGAAGCGAGCAGTACTTC. The chain combines TRBV7-2 with TRBJ2-7; 15 positions match TRBD2. Trimming at V came to 5 bases and at J to 6 bases, leaving 8 bases not matched to a gene. There are 16 residues in the CDR3. CDR1 and CDR2 (germline): SGHTA, FQGNSA.